This T cell receptor beta chain was obtained from a study of untreated major depressive disorder (dated by TCRdb to about 2018). Turning to the overall study: The study was a cross-sectional case-control comparison of T cell phenotype and TCR repertoire between antidepressant-free major depressive disorder patients and individually matched non-depressed controls. The sequencing was a follow-up to the differences in Vbeta 5.1, Vbeta 11 and Vbeta 22 usage that flow cytometry had picked up across the whole cohort. Broader findings and caveats from the paper: For the sequencing comparisons, planned one-tailed tests were run on just three Vbeta families that had been chosen in advance. Because of the strict matching and exclusion criteria, the study sample was comparatively small, which limits how generalizable the findings are. In CD4+ T cells, sequencing confirmed that depressed patients used TRBV05-01 (Vbeta 5.1) more than controls did, with a one-tailed test giving p = 0.040. In every sequenced subject, all of the top five TRBV05-01 clones were private clones. In the sequencing data, TRBV25-01 and TRBV02-01 usage matched the flow-cytometry pattern but was not statistically significant.

Each depressed patient was matched pairwise with a non-depressed control on sex, age, current smoking status and body mass index. Every participant in the study was of European descent. Patients were diagnosed with major depressive disorder by DSM-IV criteria and had a Hamilton Rating Scale for Depression score of 18 or higher. No psychiatric medication, including antidepressants, had been taken by patients for at least 8 weeks before enrollment. Among patients, depression severity was moderate to severe. Participants were excluded if they had major medical conditions, Axis I/II comorbidities, regular medication or illicit drug use, or weekly alcohol intake above 100 g. From each participant, approximately 30 ml of peripheral blood was collected into EDTA tubes. Magnetic negative selection with the BD IMag Human CD4 T Lymphocyte Enrichment Set was used to purify CD4+ T cells from thawed PBMCs. Flow cytometry confirmed that the CD4+ enrichment method typically gave roughly 96% purity. A subgroup of about five case-control pairs, selected blind to chemokine receptor expression and flow-cytometric repertoire skewing results, was subjected to TCRbeta sequencing. All blood samples were drawn in the morning at 8:00 a.m., and PBMCs were separated by Ficoll-Hypaque gradient centrifugation. Until being assayed, PBMCs were kept in liquid nitrogen after cryopreservation by gradual cooling to -80 degrees C.

From the cysteine through the phenylalanine, the CDR3 covers 11 amino acids. The retained sequence is limited to the CDR3, 33 bases, with the frame set at the first base. For CDR1 and CDR2, the germline V gene lists SGHDT and YYEEEE. Trimming at the junction amounts to 4 bases on V and 6 bases on J, and the germline ends lie 7 bases apart. The Qiagen DNeasy Blood and Tissue Kit was used to extract total genomic DNA from purified CD4+ T cells. Using immunoSEQ immunosequencing protocols, the TCRbeta CDR3 region, as defined by IMGT, was amplified and sequenced. Processing in the source paper ran as follows. Preprocessing of raw sequence data for PCR and sequencing error correction was performed by the immunoSEQ service. Data were loaded into the immunoSEQ Analyzer and further analyzed with VDJtools v1.0.7. The paired Wilcoxon signed-rank test was used to test differences between patients and controls. The clones in this table, taken by TCRdb from immuneACCESS, are in-frame only. Not every clone is retained; where verified, under half of the shortfall comes from an unresolved V gene, and the cause of the rest is unknown. V, J and clone size reflect that table, while D and trimming were determined from the DNA. This sample comprises about 25,000 clones, approximately 91% of them detected only once. Clones ranked in the top ten supply 0.72% of the sample.

With respect to this clone: It lacks a known antigen. Nothing much larger sits one base from this clone, and base qualities are not available.

Specimen: CD4+ T cells from PBMCs. Recombination connected TRBV5-6 to TRBJ2-5; no D gene is confidently identified. The sequence came from a woman aged 30 to 39 with major depressive disorder. The CDR3 protein: CASSVRKTQYF. In nucleotide form, the sequence is TGTGCCAGCAGCGTCCGAAAGACCCAGTACTTC. Supplemented by the reference TRBV5-6 and TRBJ2-5 proteins around the CDR3, the complete variable domain is DAGVTQSPTHLIKTRGQQVTLRCSPKSGHDTVSWYQQALGQGPQFIFQYYEEEERQRGNFPDRFSGHQFPNYSSELNVNALLLGDSALYLCASSVRKTQYFGPGTRLLVL.